This T cell receptor beta chain was recovered during a study of blood T cell repertoires in COVID-19. On the study more broadly: T cells, B-cell-depleted T cells, or PBMCs supplied cDNA or gDNA.

Clinical history reported by participants formed the basis on which cohorts were assigned. The assay was immunoSEQ multiplex PCR, and TCRdb's table has in-frame clones only and misses some. The table records some 250,000 clones, 65% to 90% of them present only once. J gave up 5 bases and V 10 bases, and 18 bases lay outside the gene matches. Germline CDR1 is ENHRY and CDR2 is SYGVKD. This CDR3 region has 17 residues. The chain carries TRBV10-3 and TRBJ2-4, with 9 positions matching TRBD2. Sequencing was performed on PBMCs or T cells enriched from blood (not recorded which). The source is a man younger than 30 who had recovered from COVID-19. The CDR3 protein is CATAPRAGGGPENIQYF. The CDR3 DNA reads TGTGCCACCGCCCCCCGAGCGGGGGGCGGCCCAGAAAACATTCAGTACTTC.